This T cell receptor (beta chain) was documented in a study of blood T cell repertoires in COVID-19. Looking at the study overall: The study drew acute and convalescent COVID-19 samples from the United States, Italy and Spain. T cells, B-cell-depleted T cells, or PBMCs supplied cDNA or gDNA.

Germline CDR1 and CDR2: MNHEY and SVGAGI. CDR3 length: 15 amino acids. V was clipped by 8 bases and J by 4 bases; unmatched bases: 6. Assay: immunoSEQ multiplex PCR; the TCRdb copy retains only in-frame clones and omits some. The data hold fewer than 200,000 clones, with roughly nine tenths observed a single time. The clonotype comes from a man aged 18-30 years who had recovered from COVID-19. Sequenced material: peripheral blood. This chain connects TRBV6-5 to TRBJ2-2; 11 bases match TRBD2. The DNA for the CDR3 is TGTGCCAGCGGCTTCGGACTAGCGGGCACCGGGGAGCTGTTTTTT. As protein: CASGFGLAGTGELFF.